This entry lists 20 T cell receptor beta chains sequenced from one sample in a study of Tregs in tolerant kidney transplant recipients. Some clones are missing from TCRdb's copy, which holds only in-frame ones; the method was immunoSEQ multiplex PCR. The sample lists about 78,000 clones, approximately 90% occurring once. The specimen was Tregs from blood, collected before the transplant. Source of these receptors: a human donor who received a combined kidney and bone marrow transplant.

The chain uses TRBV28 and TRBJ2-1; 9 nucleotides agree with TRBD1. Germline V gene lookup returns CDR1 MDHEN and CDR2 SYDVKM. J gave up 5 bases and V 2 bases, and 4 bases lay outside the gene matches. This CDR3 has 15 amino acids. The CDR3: CASSLIGQGNNEQFF. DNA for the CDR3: TGTGCCAGCAGTTTAATTGGACAGGGGAACAATGAGCAGTTCTTC.

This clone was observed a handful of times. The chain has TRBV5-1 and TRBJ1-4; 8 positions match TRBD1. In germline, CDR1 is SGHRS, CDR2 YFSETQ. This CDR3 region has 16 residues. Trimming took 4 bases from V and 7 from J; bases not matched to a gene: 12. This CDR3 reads CASSPDRQGRAEKLFF. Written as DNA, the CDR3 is TGCGCCAGCAGCCCCGATCGACAGGGGAGAGCTGAAAAACTGTTTTTT.

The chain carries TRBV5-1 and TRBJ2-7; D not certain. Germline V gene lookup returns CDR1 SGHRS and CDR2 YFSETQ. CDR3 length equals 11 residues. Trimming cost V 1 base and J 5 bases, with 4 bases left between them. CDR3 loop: CASSLQDEQYF. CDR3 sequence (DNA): TGCGCCAGCAGCTTGCAGGACGAGCAGTACTTC.

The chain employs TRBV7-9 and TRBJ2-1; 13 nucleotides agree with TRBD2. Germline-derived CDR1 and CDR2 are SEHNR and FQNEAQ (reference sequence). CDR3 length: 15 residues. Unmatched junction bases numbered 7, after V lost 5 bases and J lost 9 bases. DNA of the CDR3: TGTGCCAGCAGCCCCGGACTAGCGGGAGACGGTGAGCAGTTCTTC. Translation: CASSPGLAGDGEQFF.

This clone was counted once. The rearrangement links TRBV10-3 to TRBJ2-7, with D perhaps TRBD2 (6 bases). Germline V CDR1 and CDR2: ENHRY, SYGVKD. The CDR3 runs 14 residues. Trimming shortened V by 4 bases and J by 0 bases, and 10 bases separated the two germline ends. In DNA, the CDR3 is TGTGCCATCAGTGGGGCGGGGCTCTCCTACGAGCAGTACTTC. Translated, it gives CAISGAGLSYEQYF.

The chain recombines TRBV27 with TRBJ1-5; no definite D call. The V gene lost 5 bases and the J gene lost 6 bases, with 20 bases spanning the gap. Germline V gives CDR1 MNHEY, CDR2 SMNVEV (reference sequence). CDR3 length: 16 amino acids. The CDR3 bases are TGTGCCAGCAGTCCAGCCCGGACTTCGGGCCTTCAGCCCCAGCATTTT. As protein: CASSPARTSGLQPQHF.

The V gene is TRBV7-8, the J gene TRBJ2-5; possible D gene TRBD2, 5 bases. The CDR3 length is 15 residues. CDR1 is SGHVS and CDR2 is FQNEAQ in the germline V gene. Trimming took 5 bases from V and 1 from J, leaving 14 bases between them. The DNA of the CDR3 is TGTGCCAGCAGCCGCTTCCCGGACTTCCAAGAGACCCAGTACTTC. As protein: CASSRFPDFQETQYF. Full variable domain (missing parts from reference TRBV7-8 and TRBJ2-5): GAGVSQSPRYKVAKRGQDVALRCDPISGHVSLFWYQQALGQGPEFLTYFQNEAQLDKSGLPSDRFFAERPEGSVSTLKIQRTQQEDSAVYLCASSRFPDFQETQYFGPGTRLLVL.

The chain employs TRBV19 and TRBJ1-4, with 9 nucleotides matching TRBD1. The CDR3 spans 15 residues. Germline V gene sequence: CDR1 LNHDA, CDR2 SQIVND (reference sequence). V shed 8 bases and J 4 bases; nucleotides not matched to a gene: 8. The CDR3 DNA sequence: TGTGCCAGTCACCCCGGACAGGGGAATAATGAAAAACTGTTTTTT. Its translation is CASHPGQGNNEKLFF. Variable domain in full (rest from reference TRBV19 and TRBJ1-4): DGGITQSPKYLFRKEGQNVTLSCEQNLNHDAMYWYRQDPGQGLRLIYYSQIVNDFQKGDIAEGYSVSREKKESFPLTVTSAQKNPTAFYLCASHPGQGNNEKLFFGSGTQLSVL.

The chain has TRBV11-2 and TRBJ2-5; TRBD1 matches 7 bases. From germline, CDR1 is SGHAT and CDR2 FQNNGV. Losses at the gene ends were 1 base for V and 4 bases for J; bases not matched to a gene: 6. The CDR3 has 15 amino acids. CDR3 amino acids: CASSLARAGGETQYF. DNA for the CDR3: TGTGCCAGCAGCTTAGCCCGGGCAGGGGGAGAGACCCAGTACTTC.

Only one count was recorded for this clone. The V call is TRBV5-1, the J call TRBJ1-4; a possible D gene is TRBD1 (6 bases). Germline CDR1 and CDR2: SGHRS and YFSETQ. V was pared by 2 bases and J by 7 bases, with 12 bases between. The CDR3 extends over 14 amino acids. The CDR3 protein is CASSLSQTGEKLFF. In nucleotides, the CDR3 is TGCGCCAGCAGCTTATCGCAGACAGGTGAAAAACTGTTTTTT.

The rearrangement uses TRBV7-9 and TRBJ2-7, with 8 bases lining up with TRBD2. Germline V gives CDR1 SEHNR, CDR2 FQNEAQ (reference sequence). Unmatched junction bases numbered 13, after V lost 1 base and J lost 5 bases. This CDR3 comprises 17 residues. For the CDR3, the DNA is TGTGCCAGCAGCTTAGTTTTTGGAGCGGGAGAGGGGCACGAGCAGTACTTC. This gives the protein CASSLVFGAGEGHEQYF.

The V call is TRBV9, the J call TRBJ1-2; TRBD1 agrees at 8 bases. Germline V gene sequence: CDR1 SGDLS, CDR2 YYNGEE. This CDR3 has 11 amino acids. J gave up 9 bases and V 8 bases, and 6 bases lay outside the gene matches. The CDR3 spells CASAGGASYTF. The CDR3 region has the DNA TGTGCCAGTGCAGGGGGCGCGAGCTACACCTTC.

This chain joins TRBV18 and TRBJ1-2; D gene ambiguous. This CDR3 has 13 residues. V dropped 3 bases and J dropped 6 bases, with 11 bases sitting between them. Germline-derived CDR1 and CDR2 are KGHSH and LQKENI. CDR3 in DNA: TGTGCCAGCTCACCGAAGGACGGTCATGGCTACACCTTC. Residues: CASSPKDGHGYTF.

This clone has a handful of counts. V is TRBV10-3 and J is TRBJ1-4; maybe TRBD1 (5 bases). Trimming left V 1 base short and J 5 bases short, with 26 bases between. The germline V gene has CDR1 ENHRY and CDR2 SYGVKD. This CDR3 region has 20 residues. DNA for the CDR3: TGTGCCATCAGTGAGTATGGGCCGCTGCAGGGTAGTCACCCAAATGAAAAACTGTTTTTT. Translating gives CAISEYGPLQGSHPNEKLFF.

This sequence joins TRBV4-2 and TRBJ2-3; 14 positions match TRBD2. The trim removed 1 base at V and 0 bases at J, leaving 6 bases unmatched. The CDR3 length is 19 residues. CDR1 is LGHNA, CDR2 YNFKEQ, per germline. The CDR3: CASSQARLAGGPSTDTQYF. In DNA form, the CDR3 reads TGTGCCAGCAGCCAAGCCCGACTAGCGGGAGGGCCCAGCACAGATACGCAGTATTTT.

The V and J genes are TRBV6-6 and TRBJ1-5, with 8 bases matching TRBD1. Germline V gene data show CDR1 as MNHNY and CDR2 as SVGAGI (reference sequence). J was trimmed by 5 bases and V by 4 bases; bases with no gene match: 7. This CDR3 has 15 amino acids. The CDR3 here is CASSSSRTGYQPQHF. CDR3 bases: TGTGCCAGCAGTTCTTCTCGGACAGGGTATCAGCCCCAGCATTTT.

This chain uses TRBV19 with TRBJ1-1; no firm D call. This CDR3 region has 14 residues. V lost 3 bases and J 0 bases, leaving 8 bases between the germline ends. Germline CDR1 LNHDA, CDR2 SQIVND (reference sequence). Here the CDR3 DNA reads TGTGCCAGTAGTATGAGCCTAATGAACACTGAAGCTTTCTTT. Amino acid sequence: CASSMSLMNTEAFF.

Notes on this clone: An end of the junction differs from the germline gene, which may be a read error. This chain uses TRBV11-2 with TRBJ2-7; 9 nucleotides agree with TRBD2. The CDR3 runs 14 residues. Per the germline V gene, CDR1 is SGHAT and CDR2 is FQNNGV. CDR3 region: CASTPGLASHEQYF. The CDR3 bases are TGTGCCAGCACGCCGGGACTAGCCTCCCACGAGCAGTACTTC.

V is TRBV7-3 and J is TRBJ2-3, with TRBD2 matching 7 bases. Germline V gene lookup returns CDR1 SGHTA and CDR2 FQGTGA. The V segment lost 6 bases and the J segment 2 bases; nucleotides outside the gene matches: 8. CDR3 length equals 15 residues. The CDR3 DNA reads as TGTGCCAGCAGGGAAACTAGCGAGCTCACAGATACGCAGTATTTT. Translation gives CASRETSELTDTQYF.

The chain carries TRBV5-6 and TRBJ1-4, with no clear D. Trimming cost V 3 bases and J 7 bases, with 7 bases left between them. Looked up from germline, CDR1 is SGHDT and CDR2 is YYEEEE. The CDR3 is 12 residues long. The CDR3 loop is CASSSSFEKLFF. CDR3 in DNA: TGTGCCAGCAGCTCCTCCTTTGAAAAACTGTTTTTT.